This TCR beta chain emerged from a study of T cell responses to AZD1222 COVID-19 vaccine. Overall study findings and caveats: The study found vaccine-associated CD4 TCRs spanning spike, dominant at 160-218 and 743-854.

The junction had 13 bases not matched to a gene; V was cut back by 4 bases and J by 4 bases. Per germline, CDR1 SGHRS and CDR2 YFSETQ. The CDR3 length is 16 residues. Method: immunoSEQ multiplex PCR; TCRdb's copy keeps in-frame clones and lacks some. Here the sample spans about 190,000 clones, 85% to 95% being singletons. As concerns this clone: Antigen: not known.

The sequencing used peripheral blood, collected on day 0 of AZD1222 vaccination. This chain uses TRBV5-1 with TRBJ2-7; 8 bases fit TRBD2. This clonotype was sampled from an adult in good health. The CDR3: CASSPPGGAGGYEQYF. CDR3 nucleotides: TGCGCCAGCAGCCCCCCCGGAGGCGCGGGGGGTTACGAGCAGTACTTC.